One and the same sample provided the 21 T cell receptor beta chains below, sequenced in a study of cytomegalovirus exposure and HLA in healthy donors (dated 2017 in TCRdb). Receptor libraries were prepared by the immunoSEQ multiplex PCR assay. For the multiplex PCR, a mixture combining 60 forward primers for TCR Vbeta segments and 13 reverse primers for TCR Jbeta segments was used. TCRdb stores this immuneACCESS table with in-frame sequences only. Part of the clones is absent; in the studies checked, under half of the shortfall reflects unresolved V genes, and no reason is known for the rest. The sample yields 85,000 to 130,000 clones; about three quarters were counted once. The ten largest account for around an eighth of the sample. The sequencing sample was made of PBMCs. Receptor source: a male donor in good health and CMV-seropositive.

This chain uses TRBV19 with TRBJ1-3; no definite D call. Trimming stripped 6 bases from V and 3 bases from J, with 9 bases between. CDR1 and CDR2 (germline): LNHDA, SQIVND (reference sequence). The CDR3 has 13 amino acids. The CDR3 DNA is TGTGCCAGTAGATCAGATGTTGGAAACACCATATATTTT. Translation gives CASRSDVGNTIYF.

The chain links TRBV6-1 to TRBJ2-1; 11 nucleotides align to TRBD1. Germline-derived CDR1 and CDR2 are MNHNS and SASEGT. The CDR3 is 15 amino acids. The J segment lost 9 bases and the V segment lost 4 bases, leaving 8 bases of the junction unmatched. The CDR3 reads CASSVGQGARGEQFF. The CDR3 DNA reads TGTGCCAGCAGTGTTGGACAGGGGGCGCGGGGTGAGCAGTTCTTC.

This clone occurred a few times. V is TRBV19 and J is TRBJ2-1; TRBD1 might be the D (5 bases). There are 16 residues in the CDR3. V lost 1 base to trimming and J lost 5 bases, with 15 bases between them. CDR1 is LNHDA, CDR2 SQIVND, per germline (reference sequence). CDR3 DNA: TGTGCCAGTAGTATAGCCCGACAGCCCCGTCACAATGAGCAGTTCTTC. Amino acids: CASSIARQPRHNEQFF.

The chain recombines TRBV30 with TRBJ2-1, with a tentative D call TRBD1 (6 bases). The germline CDR1 and CDR2 sequences are GTSNPN and SVGIG (reference sequence). The CDR3 has 17 amino acids. Trimming shortened V by 0 bases and J by 0 bases, and 15 bases separated the two germline ends. CDR3 DNA sequence: TGTGCCTGGAGTGTACTAGGGGGACGGCACTCCTACAATGAGCAGTTCTTC. Residues: CAWSVLGGRHSYNEQFF. Combining the CDR3 with reference TRBV30 and TRBJ2-1 gives the whole variable domain SQTIHQWPATLVQPVGSPLSLECTVEGTSNPNLYWYRQAAGRGLQLLFYSVGIGQISSEVPQNLSASRPQDRQFILSSKKLLLSDSGFYLCAWSVLGGRHSYNEQFFGPGTRLTVL.

The V call is TRBV6-5, the J call TRBJ2-3, with TRBD1 identical over 7 bases. Trimming removed 4 bases from V and 4 bases from J; junction bases left unmatched: 5. Germline values: CDR1 MNHEY, CDR2 SVGAGI. This CDR3 is built from 14 residues. CDR3 sequence reads: CASSSADRSDTQYF. The CDR3 bases are TGTGCCAGCAGTTCAGCGGACAGGTCAGATACGCAGTATTTT.

V gene TRBV5-1 combines with J gene TRBJ2-2; D possibly corresponds to TRBD2 (5 bases). Germline V gene lookup returns CDR1 SGHRS and CDR2 YFSETQ. This CDR3 comprises 15 residues. V lost 3 bases and J lost 5, with 14 bases in between. The DNA for the CDR3 is TGCGCCAGCAGCTCCCTCGGGGTTGAGACCGGGGAGCTGTTTTTT. It codes for CASSSLGVETGELFF. Full variable domain (remainder filled in from reference TRBV5-1 and TRBJ2-2): KAGVTQTPRYLIKTRGQQVTLSCSPISGHRSVSWYQQTPGQGLQFLFEYFSETQRNKGNFPGRFSGRQFSNSRSEMNVSTLELGDSALYLCASSSLGVETGELFFGEGSRLTVL.

This clone was detected once. The chain couples TRBV10-3 to TRBJ2-7; maybe TRBD2 (6 bases). V was cut by 0 bases and J by 6 bases, with 12 bases left in between. The CDR3 extends over 14 amino acids. The V gene's germline CDR1 is ENHRY and CDR2 SYGVKD. CDR3 residues: CAISESAGRGEQYF. DNA of the CDR3: TGTGCCATCAGTGAGTCGGCAGGGCGGGGCGAGCAGTACTTC.

CDR3 amino acids: CASSLALAGGSSYNEQFF. In DNA, the CDR3 is TGTGCCAGCAGCTTAGCACTAGCGGGGGGGAGCTCCTACAATGAGCAGTTCTTC. The J gene is TRBJ2-1, the V gene TRBV7-8, with 13 bases aligning to TRBD2. Germline-derived CDR1 and CDR2 are SGHVS and FQNEAQ. The V gene end was trimmed by 0 bases and the J gene end by 0 bases; junction bases not matched to a gene: 2. This CDR3 is 18 amino acids long.

The chain joins TRBV7-2 to TRBJ1-2, with D perhaps TRBD1 (6 bases). V was clipped by 1 base and J by 6 bases, with 9 bases between them. Per the germline V gene, CDR1 is SGHTA and CDR2 is FQGNSA. The CDR3 totals 13 residues. The CDR3 nucleotides are TGTGCCAGCAGCTTAGGGTACAGGGATGGCTACACCTTC. Protein: CASSLGYRDGYTF. The entire variable domain, with the rest obtained from reference TRBV7-2 and TRBJ1-2, is as follows: GAGVSQSPSNKVTEKGKDVELRCDPISGHTALYWYRQSLGQGLEFLIYFQGNSAPDKSGLPSDRFSAERTGGSVSTLTIQRTQQEDSAVYLCASSLGYRDGYTFGSGTRLTVV.

This chain joins TRBV11-3 and TRBJ2-3; D ambiguous. Germline lookup yields CDR1 SGHNT and CDR2 YENEEA. V was trimmed by 5 bases and J by 0 bases, leaving 12 bases between them. This CDR3 contains 15 residues. The CDR3 protein is CASSPASASTDTQYF. CDR3 nucleotides: TGTGCCAGCAGCCCAGCGAGCGCCAGCACAGATACGCAGTATTTT.

The chain uses TRBV5-1 and TRBJ2-1; D possibly corresponds to TRBD1 (6 bases). CDR1 is SGHRS and CDR2 is YFSETQ in the germline V gene. The V end was cut by 0 bases, the J end by 1 base, with 11 bases between. The CDR3 sequence is 16 residues long. CDR3 nucleotide sequence: TGCGCCAGCAGCTTGGGGGGGCGTCTATCCTACAATGAGCAGTTCTTC. Translated: CASSLGGRLSYNEQFF. The full variable domain, completed using reference TRBV5-1 and TRBJ2-1, is KAGVTQTPRYLIKTRGQQVTLSCSPISGHRSVSWYQQTPGQGLQFLFEYFSETQRNKGNFPGRFSGRQFSNSRSEMNVSTLELGDSALYLCASSLGGRLSYNEQFFGPGTRLTVL.

The sample holds one count of this clone. The rearrangement links TRBV5-4 to TRBJ2-7, with a possible D match to TRBD1 (5 bases). V lost 4 bases, J lost 0 bases, and 14 bases lay in between. This CDR3 is 15 amino acids long. Looked up from germline, CDR1 is SGHNT and CDR2 is YYREEE (reference sequence). CDR3 in DNA: TGTGCCAGCAGCCTAAGGGTCGACAGCTCCTACGAGCAGTACTTC. As protein: CASSLRVDSSYEQYF.

The J gene is TRBJ1-2, the V gene TRBV30; D unclear. The CDR3 runs 14 residues. V was clipped by 1 base and J by 8 bases, with 17 bases between them. Per the germline V gene, CDR1 is GTSNPN and CDR2 is SVGIG (reference sequence). As DNA, the CDR3 is TGTGCCTGGAGTGGAGGGCTAATGACGGGCGGCTACACCTTC. Translating gives CAWSGGLMTGGYTF.

This chain connects TRBV5-1 to TRBJ2-3, with 7 bases lining up with TRBD1. V was pared by 4 bases and J by 7 bases, with 6 bases of the junction left unmatched. Germline V gene lookup returns CDR1 SGHRS and CDR2 YFSETQ. The CDR3 runs 13 residues. The DNA of the CDR3 is TGCGCCAGCAGCCTTCACAGGGGAAATACGCAGTATTTT. This encodes CASSLHRGNTQYF.

This clone was picked up a small number of times. The chain is built from TRBV6-1 and TRBJ2-4; tentatively, D is TRBD1 (5 bases). CDR1 and CDR2 (germline): MNHNS, SASEGT. The CDR3 extends over 13 amino acids. V gave up 6 bases and J gave up 6 bases, with 12 bases separating them. The CDR3, as DNA: TGTGCCAGCAGGGAACAGGTTTCAAACATTCAGTACTTC. Residues: CASREQVSNIQYF.

V gene TRBV27 combines with J gene TRBJ1-3; TRBD1 matches at 7 bases. The CDR3 runs 16 residues. The germline V gene encodes CDR1 MNHEY and CDR2 SMNVEV (reference sequence). The trim removed 5 bases at V and 3 bases at J, leaving 10 bases unmatched. CDR3: CASSVNRGFGGNTIYF. CDR3 coding DNA: TGTGCCAGCAGTGTCAACAGGGGTTTCGGTGGAAACACCATATATTTT.

The rearrangement links TRBV7-3 to TRBJ1-1; a weak D match, TRBD1 (6 bases). CDR1 is SGHTA and CDR2 is FQGTGA in the germline V gene. V gave up 5 bases and J gave up 1 base, with 17 bases separating them. CDR3 length: 16 amino acids. The DNA for the CDR3 is TGTGCCAGCAGCGCCCGCCCCGGACAGACGAACACTGAAGCTTTCTTT. Translated: CASSARPGQTNTEAFF.

The chain is built from TRBV11-3 and TRBJ2-5, with 11 bases identical to TRBD1. The J call may be wrong; the DNA end is better matched by TRBJ2-7. The CDR3 covers 16 residues. The germline CDR1 and CDR2 sequences are SGHNT and YENEEA. The DNA of the CDR3 is TGTGCCAGCAGCTTTGGACAGGGGGCTGGAAGCTACGAGCAGTACTTC. Its translation is CASSFGQGAGSYEQYF.

This clone was found a few times. V usage is TRBV30 and J usage is TRBJ2-2; tentatively, D is TRBD1 (6 bases). Trimming stripped 7 bases from V and 3 bases from J, with 27 bases between. Germline V lookup: CDR1 GTSNPN, CDR2 SVGIG (reference sequence). This CDR3 is built from 18 residues. The CDR3 is CASKLRLGTTRDTGELFF. The CDR3 region has the DNA TGTGCCTCAAAACTACGGCTCGGGACAACCCGGGACACCGGGGAGCTGTTTTTT.

V gene TRBV27 combines with J gene TRBJ2-1; 9 bases match TRBD2. Germline V lookup: CDR1 MNHEY, CDR2 SMNVEV (reference sequence). The CDR3 totals 16 residues. J lost 4 bases, V lost 2 bases, and 6 bases had no gene match. CDR3 nucleotide sequence: TGTGCCAGCAGTTTAACTGGCGGGGGGGCGTACAATGAGCAGTTCTTC. It encodes CASSLTGGGAYNEQFF.

This chain joins TRBV4-2 and TRBJ2-2; the match to TRBD2 covers 12 bases. Trimming at V came to 4 bases and at J to 0 bases, leaving 6 bases not matched to a gene. The CDR3 totals 18 residues. The V gene's germline CDR1 is LGHNA and CDR2 YNFKEQ. The CDR3 DNA reads TGTGCCAGCAGCCGCGTGACTAGCGGGGGCGCGAACACCGGGGAGCTGTTTTTT. Its protein product is CASSRVTSGGANTGELFF.